This T cell receptor (beta chain) was recovered during a study of siplizumab effects on memory and regulatory T cells. CDR3 length: 15 amino acids. V gave up 5 bases and J gave up 3 bases; unmatched junction bases: 5. Germline CDR1 and CDR2: MNHNS and SASEGT. Clones were read by immunoSEQ multiplex PCR, and TCRdb kept only the in-frame ones, dropping some. The sample holds more than 85,000 clones, roughly 94% seen once. This clone appeared a single time. Its antigen is still unknown. The study's findings and limits: Siplizumab conditions gave an average of around 64% Treg-derived mappable alloreactive CD4+ clones, versus 26.9% for controls.

The rearrangement uses TRBV6-1 and TRBJ1-5, with 9 nucleotides matching TRBD1. The clonotype was recovered from a human donor in good health. The sequenced material came from Tregs sorted from blood. The DNA for the CDR3 is TGTGCCAGCAGTAACTACAGGGGGCTCAATCAGCCCCAGCATTTT. Translated, it gives CASSNYRGLNQPQHF.